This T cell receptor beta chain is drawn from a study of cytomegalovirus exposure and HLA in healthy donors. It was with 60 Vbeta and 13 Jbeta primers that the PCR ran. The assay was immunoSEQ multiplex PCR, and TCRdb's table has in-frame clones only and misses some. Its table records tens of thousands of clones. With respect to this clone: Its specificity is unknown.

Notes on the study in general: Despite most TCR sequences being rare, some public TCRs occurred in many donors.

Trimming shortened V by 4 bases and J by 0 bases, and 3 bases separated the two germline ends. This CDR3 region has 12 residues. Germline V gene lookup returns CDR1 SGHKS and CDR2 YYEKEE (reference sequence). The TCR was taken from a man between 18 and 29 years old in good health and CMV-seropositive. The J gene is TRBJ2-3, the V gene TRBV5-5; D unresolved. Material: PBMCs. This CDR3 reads CASSPSTDTQYF. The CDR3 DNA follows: TGTGCCAGCAGCCCAAGCACAGATACGCAGTATTTT. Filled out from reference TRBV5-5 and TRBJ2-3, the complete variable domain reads DAGVTQSPTHLIKTRGQQVTLRCSPISGHKSVSWYQQVLGQGPQFIFQYYEKEERGRGNFPDRFSARQFPNYSSELNVNALLLGDSALYLCASSPSTDTQYFGPGTRLTVL.